This passage covers 27 T cell receptor beta chains from one sample sequenced in a study of control samples from healthy donors and cancer patients. The table came from immunoSEQ multiplex PCR; TCRdb's copy has only in-frame clones and leaves some out. The sample includes some 49,000 clones, just over 85% seen only once; the top ten take about 2.7%. Sequencing was done on a sample of PBMCs. Receptors were obtained from a woman in her forties or fifties with lung cancer.

V gene TRBV11-3 combines with J gene TRBJ2-2; no reliable D call. CDR1 is SGHNT, CDR2 YENEEA, per germline. Trimming left V 5 bases short and J 1 base short, with 20 bases between. The CDR3 loop spans 18 amino acids. The chain's CDR3 is CASSPRPDGRRNTGELFF. The CDR3, as DNA: TGTGCCAGCAGCCCCCGCCCCGACGGCAGGCGGAACACCGGGGAGCTGTTTTTT. Full variable domain (remainder filled in from reference TRBV11-3 and TRBJ2-2): EAGVVQSPRYKIIEKKQPVAFWCNPISGHNTLYWYLQNLGQGPELLIRYENEEAVDDSQLPKDRFSAERLKGVDSTLKIQPAELGDSAVYLCASSPRPDGRRNTGELFFGEGSRLTVL.

V and J are TRBV7-3 and TRBJ2-6, with D unresolved. Trimming pared 5 bases from V and 4 bases from J, leaving 9 bases between. This CDR3 spans 14 amino acids. Germline V CDR1 and CDR2: SGHTA, FQGTGA. CDR3 DNA sequence: TGTGCCAGCAGCGCGGAGTCGGGGGCCAACGTCCTGACTTTC. Translation: CASSAESGANVLTF.

The CDR3 nucleotides are TGCGCCAGCAGCCCAGGTGGGAGGAACACTGAAGCTTTCTTT. It encodes CASSPGGRNTEAFF. The chain recombines TRBV5-1 with TRBJ1-1; D uncertain. The V gene's germline CDR1 is SGHRS and CDR2 YFSETQ. The CDR3 extends over 14 amino acids. Trimming pared 4 bases from V and 1 base from J, leaving 11 bases between.

The chain uses TRBV5-4 and TRBJ1-6, with D uncertain. From germline, CDR1 is SGHNT and CDR2 YYREEE (reference sequence). There are 15 residues in the CDR3. V was cut by 0 bases and J by 5 bases, with 9 bases left in between. DNA of the CDR3: TGTGCCAGCAGCTTGGACACCTTAAATAATTCACCCCTCCACTTT. It encodes CASSLDTLNNSPLHF.

The chain is built from TRBV19 and TRBJ2-1; D may be TRBD2 (6 bases). The CDR3 consists of 15 residues. The germline V and J ends were trimmed by 5 bases and 0 bases, with 11 bases remaining between them. Germline lookup yields CDR1 LNHDA and CDR2 SQIVND (reference sequence). CDR3 region: CASSWTGSSYNEQFF. CDR3 nucleotide sequence: TGTGCCAGTAGTTGGACCGGGAGCTCCTACAATGAGCAGTTCTTC.

The chain carries TRBV5-1 and TRBJ2-7; 9 bases match TRBD1. Germline V lookup: CDR1 SGHRS, CDR2 YFSETQ. The CDR3 consists of 13 residues. The trim removed 5 bases at V and 3 bases at J, leaving 3 bases unmatched. The CDR3 bases are TGCGCCAGCAGAAGGGACAGGGACTACGAGCAGTACTTC. It specifies CASRRDRDYEQYF.

The chain has TRBV14 and TRBJ1-4; tentatively, D is TRBD1 (6 bases). This CDR3 spans 15 amino acids. V lost 1 base to trimming and J lost 6 bases, with 12 bases between them. Germline V CDR1 and CDR2: SGHDN, FVKESK. The CDR3 sequence is CASSQGTAGYEKLFF. The CDR3 DNA is TGTGCCAGCAGCCAAGGGACAGCTGGTTATGAAAAACTGTTTTTT.

The genes are TRBV27 and TRBJ1-2; D is unclear. The germline gives CDR1 MNHEY, CDR2 SMNVEV (reference sequence). Trimming left V 2 bases short and J 3 bases short, with 10 bases between. CDR3 length: 14 residues. The CDR3 DNA follows: TGTGCCAGCAGTTTAACGGGATGGGACTATGGCTACACCTTC. Its translation: CASSLTGWDYGYTF.

A single count supports this clone. V usage is TRBV7-2 and J usage is TRBJ2-3; unclear D gene. Germline loops: CDR1 SGHTA, CDR2 FQGNSA. This CDR3 has 16 residues. V gave up 1 base and J gave up 2 bases, with 13 bases separating them. Here the CDR3 reads CASSLGDLFPTDTQYF. CDR3 in DNA: TGTGCCAGCAGCTTAGGTGATCTTTTTCCCACAGATACGCAGTATTTT.

This chain connects TRBV11-3 to TRBJ2-1; D ambiguous. Trimming took 6 bases from V and 7 from J, leaving 16 bases between them. The CDR3 loop spans 14 amino acids. Germline CDR1 reads SGHNT; CDR2 reads YENEEA. The DNA of the CDR3 is TGTGCCAGCAGTTTTTTAGGCCCCGTAAATGAGCAGTTCTTC. Amino acids: CASSFLGPVNEQFF.

This chain connects TRBV3-1 (or the pseudogene TRBV3-2) to TRBJ2-1; no firm D call. Trimming stripped 3 bases from V and 0 bases from J, with 9 bases between. The germline gives CDR1 LGHDT, CDR2 YNNKEL (reference sequence). There are 15 residues in the CDR3. Written as DNA, the CDR3 is TGTGCCAGCAGCCAGACTTACCACTCCTACAATGAGCAGTTCTTC. This gives the protein CASSQTYHSYNEQFF.

The V gene is TRBV6-6, the J gene TRBJ1-1, with 7 positions matching TRBD1. J lost 1 base, V lost 6 bases, and 2 bases had no gene match. Germline loops: CDR1 MNHNY, CDR2 SVGAGI (reference sequence). This CDR3 is 13 amino acids long. The CDR3 DNA sequence: TGTGCCAGCAGCCGACAGGGGAACACTGAAGCTTTCTTT. Its protein is CASSRQGNTEAFF.

The chain carries TRBV19 and TRBJ2-2; 10 nucleotides line up with TRBD2. V lost 4 bases, J lost 0 bases, and 8 bases stayed unmatched. CDR1 is LNHDA and CDR2 is SQIVND in the germline V gene (reference sequence). The CDR3 is made up of 18 amino acids. CDR3 residues: CASSRVLAGVANTGELFF. Here the CDR3 DNA reads TGTGCCAGTAGTAGGGTCCTAGCGGGGGTAGCGAACACCGGGGAGCTGTTTTTT.

The rearrangement joins TRBV4-1 to TRBJ2-7; weak D call: TRBD2 (7 bases). The CDR3 is 17 amino acids. Germline assignment: CDR1 MGHRA and CDR2 YSYEKL. Trimming stripped 5 bases from V and 6 bases from J, with 26 bases between. CDR3 nucleotides: TGCGCCAGCAGCTCAAGATTAGGGAAGGGGGGGCGGTTCGAGCAGTACTTC. Translated: CASSSRLGKGGRFEQYF.

The chain uses TRBV18 and TRBJ1-1; D is uncertain. The CDR3 is 11 amino acids. V lost 4 bases and J lost 5, with 5 bases in between. Germline assignment: CDR1 KGHSH and CDR2 LQKENI. The CDR3 protein is CASSRKTEAFF. The CDR3 bases are TGTGCCAGCTCACGGAAAACTGAAGCTTTCTTT.

This clone was detected a few times. J is TRBJ2-7 and V is TRBV23-1; D unclear. Being an ORF, TRBV23-1 has a function that is uncertain. V was cut by 5 bases and J by 5 bases, with 10 bases left in between. CDR3 length: 12 residues. CDR3 sequence (DNA): TGCGCCAGCAGTAAGGACCCCCACGAGCAGTACTTC. Protein sequence: CASSKDPHEQYF.

This chain uses TRBV29-1 with TRBJ2-2; TRBD1 is a possible D gene (6 bases). This CDR3 has 13 amino acids. Germline CDR1 SQVTM, CDR2 ANQGSEA. V was clipped by 7 bases and J by 5 bases, with 14 bases between them. The CDR3 is CSAADSSTGELFF. CDR3 nucleotide sequence: TGCAGCGCTGCGGACAGCTCTACCGGGGAGCTGTTTTTT.

The V gene is TRBV24-1, the J gene TRBJ2-5, with 8 bases aligning to TRBD1. After removal of 12 bases from V and 6 bases from J, the junction contained 14 bases not matched to a gene. Germline V lookup: CDR1 KGHDR, CDR2 SFDVKD. The CDR3 extends over 14 amino acids. This CDR3 reads CAADDMDREKTQYF. CDR3 bases: TGTGCCGCGGACGATATGGACAGGGAGAAGACCCAGTACTTC.

The chain has TRBV3-1 (or the pseudogene TRBV3-2) and TRBJ1-2; the D is unclear. The CDR3 runs to 14 residues. Trimming removed 4 bases from V and 8 bases from J, with 17 bases in between. CDR1 and CDR2 (germline): LGHDT, YNNKEL (reference sequence). The CDR3 coding sequence is TGTGCCAGCAGCCCCCTAGGGAGATTGGAAGGCTACACCTTC. Translating it yields CASSPLGRLEGYTF.

The chain has TRBV28 and TRBJ1-3; no definite D call. The CDR3 is 12 residues long. Per germline, CDR1 MDHEN and CDR2 SYDVKM. With 4 bases removed from V and 8 bases from J, the gap between germline ends came to 9 bases. In DNA, the CDR3 is TGTGCCAGCAGTTCCGTACTAGACACCATATATTTT. Its translation: CASSSVLDTIYF.

In its sample, this clone is medium-sized. The chain uses TRBV7-2 and TRBJ2-5; D is unresolved. The CDR3 loop spans 11 amino acids. From germline, CDR1 is SGHTA and CDR2 FQGNSA. Trimming left V 2 bases short and J 6 bases short, with 4 bases between. The CDR3 DNA is TGTGCCAGCAGCTTAACCCAGACCCAGTACTTC. This sequence encodes CASSLTQTQYF.

The V and J genes are TRBV28 and TRBJ1-1, with unresolved D. From germline, CDR1 is MDHEN and CDR2 SYDVKM. With 2 bases removed from V and 0 bases from J, the gap between germline ends came to 7 bases. The length of the CDR3 is 14 residues. The CDR3 region has the DNA TGTGCCAGCAGTTTACACAGCATGAACACTGAAGCTTTCTTT. Translation: CASSLHSMNTEAFF.

This clone showed up just a few times. The chain joins TRBV6-5 to TRBJ1-1; 9 bases match TRBD1. The J segment lost 6 bases and the V segment lost 6 bases, leaving 2 bases of the junction unmatched. There are 12 residues in the CDR3. In germline, CDR1 is MNHEY, CDR2 SVGAGI. CDR3: CASSWTGAEAFF. The CDR3 DNA is TGTGCCAGCAGCTGGACAGGGGCTGAAGCTTTCTTT.

This chain connects TRBV27 to TRBJ2-7; D uncertain. This CDR3 region has 11 residues. The germline V and J ends were trimmed by 8 bases and 2 bases, with 7 bases remaining between them. Germline V gene data show CDR1 as MNHEY and CDR2 as SMNVEV (reference sequence). CDR3 coding DNA: TGTGCCAGCTCAGACACCTACGAGCAGTACTTC. Translated: CASSDTYEQYF.

This chain uses TRBV14 with TRBJ2-7; D is undetermined. The CDR3 loop spans 14 amino acids. V gave up 1 base and J gave up 0 bases, with 7 bases separating them. CDR1 is SGHDN, CDR2 FVKESK, per germline. The CDR3 protein is CASSQGWFSYEQYF. CDR3 coding DNA: TGTGCCAGCAGCCAAGGGTGGTTCTCCTACGAGCAGTACTTC.

Only one count was recorded for this clone. The CDR3 spells CASTRFMDSQGGYTF. In nucleotides, the CDR3 is TGTGCCAGCACCCGTTTTATGGACAGTCAAGGCGGCTACACCTTC. The J gene is TRBJ1-2, the V gene TRBV9, with a possible D match to TRBD1 (6 bases). V was cut by 6 bases and J by 8 bases, with 23 bases left in between. CDR3 size: 15 residues. CDR1 is SGDLS, CDR2 YYNGEE, per germline.

This clone was counted a single time. The V and J genes are TRBV19 and TRBJ1-1; D unresolved. The germline V and J ends were trimmed by 5 bases and 2 bases, with 9 bases remaining between them. The CDR3 covers 13 residues. Per the germline V gene, CDR1 is LNHDA and CDR2 is SQIVND (reference sequence). This CDR3 reads CASSARPNTEAFF. The CDR3 DNA reads as TGTGCCAGTAGTGCTCGACCTAACACTGAAGCTTTCTTT.